Listed below are T cell receptor beta chains from one sample, sequenced in a study of T cells in Graves' hyperthyroidism and ophthalmopathy. TCRdb reanalysed the multiplex PCR reads using MiXCR and keeps one entry per CDR3 protein. The sample yields roughly 350,000 distinct CDR3 sequences, roughly 15% seen once. Sample: blood. The receptor set was obtained from a woman in her 40s with Graves' ophthalmopathy. Each CDR3 is given with its conserved first and last residue. Fields, in order: D gene, J gene, CDR3 length, clone size, V gene, CDR3 DNA, CDR3 protein. A D gene is named only where the DNA matches it firmly. Part of the rows lack a size; the others show once, few, many or a class for expanded clones.

d_call: NA
j_call: TRBJ2-1
cdr3_length: 15
clone_size: many
v_call: TRBV11-1
cdr3_nt: TGTGCCAGCAGCCTCGACCAGGGGGGTTACAATGAGCAGTTCTTC
cdr3_aa: CASSLDQGGYNEQFF

d_call: TRBD2
j_call: TRBJ2-5
cdr3_length: 13
clone_size: many
v_call: TRBV9
cdr3_nt: TGTGCCAGCAGCGTAGTCGGGAGGGAGACCCAGTACTTC
cdr3_aa: CASSVVGRETQYF

d_call: NA
j_call: TRBJ2-2
cdr3_length: 14
clone_size: few
v_call: TRBV2
cdr3_nt: TGTGCCAGCAGTGAAGCGAGGGGAGCCGGGGAGCTGTTTTTT
cdr3_aa: CASSEARGAGELFF

d_call: NA
j_call: TRBJ2-5
cdr3_length: 16
clone_size: NA
v_call: TRBV11-1
cdr3_nt: TGTGCCAGCAGCTTAGCGAGGCAGGGCAACAGGCGGACCCAGTACTTC
cdr3_aa: CASSLARQGNRRTQYF

d_call: NA
j_call: TRBJ1-5
cdr3_length: 14
clone_size: many
v_call: TRBV20-1
cdr3_nt: TGCAGTGCTAGAGATCTGGGTCGGGGGCAGCCCCAGCATTTT
cdr3_aa: CSARDLGRGQPQHF

d_call: NA
j_call: TRBJ2-7
cdr3_length: 15
clone_size: NA
v_call: TRBV19
cdr3_nt: TGTGCCAGTAGTATTTCAGGGACCACTTCCTACGAGCAGTACTTC
cdr3_aa: CASSISGTTSYEQYF

d_call: NA
j_call: TRBJ2-2
cdr3_length: 16
clone_size: few
v_call: TRBV20-1
cdr3_nt: TGCAGTGCTCCCGCTATCGACAGCCCAAACACCGGGGAGCTGTTTTTT
cdr3_aa: CSAPAIDSPNTGELFF

d_call: TRBD1
j_call: TRBJ2-2
cdr3_length: 14
clone_size: few
v_call: TRBV20-1
cdr3_nt: TGCAGTGCACCGACAGGGCCATCGACCGGGGAGCTGTTTTTT
cdr3_aa: CSAPTGPSTGELFF

d_call: TRBD1
j_call: TRBJ2-3
cdr3_length: 14
clone_size: NA
v_call: TRBV6-5
cdr3_nt: TGTGCCAGCAGTTACGGGACAGGGACGAATACGCAGTATTTT
cdr3_aa: CASSYGTGTNTQYF

d_call: TRBD2
j_call: TRBJ2-7
cdr3_length: 14
clone_size: many
v_call: TRBV12-3/TRBV12-4
cdr3_nt: TGTGCCAGCACCGGACTAGCGGGCACCTACGAGCAGTACTTC
cdr3_aa: CASTGLAGTYEQYF

d_call: TRBD1
j_call: TRBJ2-7
cdr3_length: 16
clone_size: NA
v_call: TRBV7-9
cdr3_nt: TGTGCCAGCAGCTTACCAGGCGGGACAGGGAATGACGAGCAGTACTTC
cdr3_aa: CASSLPGGTGNDEQYF

d_call: TRBD2
j_call: TRBJ2-1
cdr3_length: 18
clone_size: once
v_call: TRBV19
cdr3_nt: TGTGCCAGTAGTCCAAGACCGAGACTAGCGGGTGTTTACAATGAGCAGTTCTTC
cdr3_aa: CASSPRPRLAGVYNEQFF

d_call: NA
j_call: TRBJ1-5
cdr3_length: 16
clone_size: few
v_call: TRBV19
cdr3_nt: TGTGCCAGTAGGTCGTTCTTGGGGCGAAGCAATCAGCCCCAGCATTTT
cdr3_aa: CASRSFLGRSNQPQHF

d_call: NA
j_call: TRBJ2-7
cdr3_length: 14
clone_size: NA
v_call: TRBV5-1
cdr3_nt: TGCGCCAGCAGGCTAACGACAGATTCCTACGAGCAGTACTTC
cdr3_aa: CASRLTTDSYEQYF

d_call: TRBD1
j_call: TRBJ1-2
cdr3_length: 16
clone_size: NA
v_call: TRBV4-1
cdr3_nt: TGCGCCAGCAGCCATTCCCGGAGACAGGGGGTCTATGGCTACACCTTC
cdr3_aa: CASSHSRRQGVYGYTF

d_call: NA
j_call: TRBJ1-5
cdr3_length: 15
clone_size: few
v_call: TRBV5-1
cdr3_nt: TGCGCCAGCAGCTTGTACGGGGGGTTCAATCAGCCCCAGCATTTT
cdr3_aa: CASSLYGGFNQPQHF

d_call: NA
j_call: TRBJ2-7
cdr3_length: 11
clone_size: NA
v_call: TRBV29-1
cdr3_nt: TGCAGCGCCTACGGGACTTACGAGCAGTACTTC
cdr3_aa: CSAYGTYEQYF

d_call: TRBD1
j_call: TRBJ1-2
cdr3_length: 16
clone_size: few
v_call: TRBV5-4
cdr3_nt: TGTGCCAGCAGCTCTATCCGGGACAGGGTAGGGGATGGCTACACCTTC
cdr3_aa: CASSSIRDRVGDGYTF

d_call: NA
j_call: TRBJ2-7
cdr3_length: 13
clone_size: few
v_call: TRBV20-1
cdr3_nt: TGCAGTGCTAGTACCGGGGCCGCCTACGAGCAGTACTTC
cdr3_aa: CSASTGAAYEQYF

d_call: NA
j_call: TRBJ1-5
cdr3_length: 14
clone_size: once
v_call: TRBV18
cdr3_nt: TGTGCCAGCTCACCAGAGAGTAGCAATCAGCCCCAGCATTTT
cdr3_aa: CASSPESSNQPQHF

d_call: NA
j_call: TRBJ1-2
cdr3_length: 13
clone_size: many
v_call: TRBV3-1
cdr3_nt: TGTGCCAGCAGCTCCGACGGCGCCTATGGCTACACCTTC
cdr3_aa: CASSSDGAYGYTF

d_call: TRBD2
j_call: TRBJ2-5
cdr3_length: 15
clone_size: many
v_call: TRBV20-1
cdr3_nt: TGCAGTGCTAGAGAGAGGACTAGCGGGCGCCCCACCCAGTACTTC
cdr3_aa: CSARERTSGRPTQYF

d_call: NA
j_call: TRBJ2-5
cdr3_length: 14
clone_size: few
v_call: TRBV12-3/TRBV12-4
cdr3_nt: TGTGCCAGCAGTTTTAATTCGCTCCAAGAGACCCAGTACTTC
cdr3_aa: CASSFNSLQETQYF

d_call: TRBD2
j_call: TRBJ2-5
cdr3_length: 14
clone_size: NA
v_call: TRBV4-1
cdr3_nt: TGCGCCAGCAGCCAAGATCGCGGGAGGGAGACCCAGTACTTC
cdr3_aa: CASSQDRGRETQYF

d_call: TRBD2
j_call: TRBJ2-5
cdr3_length: 14
clone_size: few
v_call: TRBV19
cdr3_nt: TGTGCCGTAAGCGGGACACCCGGCGGGAGGGACCAGTACTTC
cdr3_aa: CAVSGTPGGRDQYF

d_call: NA
j_call: TRBJ2-7
cdr3_length: 15
clone_size: many
v_call: TRBV28
cdr3_nt: TGTGCCAGCAGTTCAGCAGGGACTCCAACCTACGAGCAGTACTTC
cdr3_aa: CASSSAGTPTYEQYF

d_call: NA
j_call: TRBJ2-7
cdr3_length: 11
clone_size: many
v_call: TRBV29-1
cdr3_nt: TGCAGCGGCTCGTGGGGCTACGAGCAGTACTTC
cdr3_aa: CSGSWGYEQYF

d_call: NA
j_call: TRBJ2-3
cdr3_length: 12
clone_size: many
v_call: TRBV29-1
cdr3_nt: TGCAGCGCCCCACGGGTCGAGGATACGCAGTATTTT
cdr3_aa: CSAPRVEDTQYF

d_call: TRBD1
j_call: TRBJ2-7
cdr3_length: 15
clone_size: NA
v_call: TRBV7-6
cdr3_nt: TGTGCCAGCAGCTTAGGAGGACAGGGGATCTACGAGCAGTACTTC
cdr3_aa: CASSLGGQGIYEQYF

d_call: NA
j_call: TRBJ2-5
cdr3_length: 16
clone_size: many
v_call: TRBV24-1
cdr3_nt: TGTGCCACCAGTGATTATGGAGCCTCAGGTTTTGTGACCCAGTACTTC
cdr3_aa: CATSDYGASGFVTQYF

d_call: NA
j_call: TRBJ1-4
cdr3_length: 12
clone_size: many
v_call: TRBV2
cdr3_nt: TGTGCCGGCAGAATGGGACCAGAAAAACTGTTTTTT
cdr3_aa: CAGRMGPEKLFF

d_call: NA
j_call: TRBJ2-7
cdr3_length: 16
clone_size: many
v_call: TRBV15
cdr3_nt: TGTGCCACCAGCAGCGATAACAGGTTACTCTACGTGGAGCAGTACTTC
cdr3_aa: CATSSDNRLLYVEQYF

d_call: TRBD1
j_call: TRBJ1-2
cdr3_length: 14
clone_size: many
v_call: TRBV27
cdr3_nt: TGTGCCAGCAGTCACCGGGACAGGGGGCCCGGCTACACCTTC
cdr3_aa: CASSHRDRGPGYTF

d_call: TRBD2
j_call: TRBJ2-7
cdr3_length: 15
clone_size: NA
v_call: TRBV20-1
cdr3_nt: TGCAGTGCTAGAGTTGGGACTAGCGGGAGAGGCGAGCAGTACTTC
cdr3_aa: CSARVGTSGRGEQYF

d_call: TRBD1
j_call: TRBJ2-7
cdr3_length: 13
clone_size: many
v_call: TRBV20-1
cdr3_nt: TGCAGTGCTGGGACAGCAGCTTCCTACGAGCAGTACTTC
cdr3_aa: CSAGTAASYEQYF

d_call: NA
j_call: TRBJ1-1
cdr3_length: 11
clone_size: many
v_call: TRBV20-1
cdr3_nt: TGCAGTGCTAGAATGAACACTGAAGCTTTCTTT
cdr3_aa: CSARMNTEAFF

d_call: TRBD2
j_call: TRBJ2-3
cdr3_length: 16
clone_size: many
v_call: TRBV7-6
cdr3_nt: TGTGCCAGCAGCTTATCTAGCGGGTCCCTATCAGATACGCAGTATTTT
cdr3_aa: CASSLSSGSLSDTQYF

d_call: TRBD2
j_call: TRBJ2-7
cdr3_length: 16
clone_size: many
v_call: TRBV3-1
cdr3_nt: TGTGCCAGCAGCCAAGTATCTCTAGCGGAGCCATACGAGCAGTACTTC
cdr3_aa: CASSQVSLAEPYEQYF

d_call: NA
j_call: TRBJ1-5
cdr3_length: 16
clone_size: many
v_call: TRBV19
cdr3_nt: TGTGCCAGTAGTATAGGGGCCCCCAGGGCCGATCAGCCCCAGCATTTT
cdr3_aa: CASSIGAPRADQPQHF

d_call: TRBD1
j_call: TRBJ1-2
cdr3_length: 14
clone_size: many
v_call: TRBV12-3/TRBV12-4
cdr3_nt: TGTGCCAGCAGCCAGAGACAGGGGGCGCGAGGCTACACCTTC
cdr3_aa: CASSQRQGARGYTF

d_call: TRBD1
j_call: TRBJ2-1
cdr3_length: 17
clone_size: many
v_call: TRBV7-8
cdr3_nt: TGTGCCAGCAGCTTCCCCAGGGGGTCCCCCTCCTACAATGAGCAGTTCTTC
cdr3_aa: CASSFPRGSPSYNEQFF

d_call: TRBD2
j_call: TRBJ2-2
cdr3_length: 18
clone_size: NA
v_call: TRBV9
cdr3_nt: TGTGCCAGCAGCGAGCGGACTAGCGGGAGGGCCAGAACCGGGGAGCTGTTTTTT
cdr3_aa: CASSERTSGRARTGELFF

d_call: NA
j_call: TRBJ1-2
cdr3_length: 14
clone_size: many
v_call: TRBV12-3/TRBV12-4
cdr3_nt: TGTGCCAGCAGTTTAGAAAGTCAGGGCTATGGCTACACCTTC
cdr3_aa: CASSLESQGYGYTF

d_call: TRBD2
j_call: TRBJ2-1
cdr3_length: 18
clone_size: few
v_call: TRBV5-6
cdr3_nt: TGTGCCAGCAGCTTGGAAAAGAAGCGGGGATCGTCGTATTATGAGCAGTTCTTC
cdr3_aa: CASSLEKKRGSSYYEQFF

d_call: NA
j_call: TRBJ1-5
cdr3_length: 14
clone_size: many
v_call: TRBV7-2
cdr3_nt: TGTGCCAGCAGCTTAGGCGGAACGCGTCAGCCCCAGCATTTT
cdr3_aa: CASSLGGTRQPQHF

d_call: TRBD1
j_call: TRBJ2-3
cdr3_length: 12
clone_size: few
v_call: TRBV20-1
cdr3_nt: TGCAGTGCTAGAGGAGGGGGCAAGACGCAGTATTTT
cdr3_aa: CSARGGGKTQYF

d_call: TRBD1
j_call: TRBJ1-3
cdr3_length: 17
clone_size: NA
v_call: TRBV3-1
cdr3_nt: TGTGCCAGCAGCCAAACCGGGACAGGGGGCCTTGGAAACACCATATATTTT
cdr3_aa: CASSQTGTGGLGNTIYF

d_call: TRBD1
j_call: TRBJ2-3
cdr3_length: 12
clone_size: NA
v_call: TRBV7-9
cdr3_nt: TGTGCCAGCAGCTTAGGTTGGGACAGGGCGTATTTT
cdr3_aa: CASSLGWDRAYF

d_call: NA
j_call: TRBJ2-3
cdr3_length: 16
clone_size: few
v_call: TRBV19
cdr3_nt: TGTGCCAGTAGTATACGGGCTAGCGCCCACACAGATACGCAGTATTTT
cdr3_aa: CASSIRASAHTDTQYF

d_call: NA
j_call: TRBJ2-7
cdr3_length: 16
clone_size: many
v_call: TRBV12-3/TRBV12-4
cdr3_nt: TGTGCCAGCAGTTTAGCCGGCGGGGGCCCCTCCTACGAGCAGTACTTC
cdr3_aa: CASSLAGGGPSYEQYF

d_call: NA
j_call: TRBJ2-4
cdr3_length: 15
clone_size: NA
v_call: TRBV28
cdr3_nt: TGTGCCAGCAGTCCATTTATTCGTCCCAAAAACATTCAGTACTTC
cdr3_aa: CASSPFIRPKNIQYF

d_call: NA
j_call: TRBJ2-7
cdr3_length: 15
clone_size: many
v_call: TRBV7-2
cdr3_nt: TGTGCCAGCAGCCGTTGGGTGGGCAGCTCCTACGAGCAGTACTTC
cdr3_aa: CASSRWVGSSYEQYF

d_call: NA
j_call: TRBJ1-1
cdr3_length: 17
clone_size: NA
v_call: TRBV6-6
cdr3_nt: TGTGCCAGCAGTTACTCGAGTAAGAAGGGGCTGAACACTGAAGCTTTCTTT
cdr3_aa: CASSYSSKKGLNTEAFF

d_call: TRBD1
j_call: TRBJ1-2
cdr3_length: 14
clone_size: NA
v_call: TRBV20-1
cdr3_nt: TGCAGTTCCGGTAGACAGGGAACTAACTATGGCTACACCTTC
cdr3_aa: CSSGRQGTNYGYTF

d_call: NA
j_call: TRBJ2-7
cdr3_length: 13
clone_size: many
v_call: TRBV12-5
cdr3_nt: TGTGCTAGTGGGAGGACGGACTCCTACGAGCAGTACTTC
cdr3_aa: CASGRTDSYEQYF